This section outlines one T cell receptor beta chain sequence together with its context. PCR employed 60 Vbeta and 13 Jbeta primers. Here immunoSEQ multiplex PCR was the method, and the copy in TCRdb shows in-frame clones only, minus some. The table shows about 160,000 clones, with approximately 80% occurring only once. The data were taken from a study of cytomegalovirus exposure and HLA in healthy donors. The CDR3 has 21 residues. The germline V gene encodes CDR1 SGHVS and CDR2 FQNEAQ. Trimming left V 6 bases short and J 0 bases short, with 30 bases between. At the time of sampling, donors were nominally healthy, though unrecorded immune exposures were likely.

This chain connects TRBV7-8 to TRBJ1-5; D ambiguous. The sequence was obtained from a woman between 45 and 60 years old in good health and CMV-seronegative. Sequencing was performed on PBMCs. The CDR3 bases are TGTGCCAGCAGTAGAGTAGGGCAGGAGGATTACTTATCTTATAGCAATCAGCCCCAGCATTTT. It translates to CASSRVGQEDYLSYSNQPQHF.